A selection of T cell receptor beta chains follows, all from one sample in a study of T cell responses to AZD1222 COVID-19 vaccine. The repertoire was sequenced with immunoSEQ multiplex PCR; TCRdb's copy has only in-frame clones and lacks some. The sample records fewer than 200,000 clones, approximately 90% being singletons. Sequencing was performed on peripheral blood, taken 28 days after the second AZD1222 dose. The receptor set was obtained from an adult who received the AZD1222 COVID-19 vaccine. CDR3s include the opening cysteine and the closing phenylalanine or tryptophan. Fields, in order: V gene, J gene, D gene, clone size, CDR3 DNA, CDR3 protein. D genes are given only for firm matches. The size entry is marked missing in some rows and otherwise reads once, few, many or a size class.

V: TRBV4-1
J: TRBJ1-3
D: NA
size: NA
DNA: TGCGCCAGCAGCCAGGAGCCACAGGATTACTCTGGAAACACCATATATTTT
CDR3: CASSQEPQDYSGNTIYF

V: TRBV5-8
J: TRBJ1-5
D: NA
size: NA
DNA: TGTGCCAGCAGCCGGACTATCCTTAGCAATCAGCCCCAGCATTTT
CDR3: CASSRTILSNQPQHF

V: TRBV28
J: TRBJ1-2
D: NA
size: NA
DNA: TGTGCCAGCAGCTCCGGACTGGACTATGGCTACACCTTC
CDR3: CASSSGLDYGYTF

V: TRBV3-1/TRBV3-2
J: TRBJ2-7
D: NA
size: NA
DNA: TGTGCCAGCAGCCAAGAAAAAGGGGATGGATACGAGCAGTACTTC
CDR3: CASSQEKGDGYEQYF

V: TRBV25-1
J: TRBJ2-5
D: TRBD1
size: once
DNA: TGTGCCACAGACCTCGACAGGGGCTGGGGAGAGACCCAGTACTTC
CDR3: CATDLDRGWGETQYF

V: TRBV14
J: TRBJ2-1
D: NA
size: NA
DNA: TGTGCCAGCAGCCGAGCGGCCCTATTTTACAATGAGCAGTTCTTC
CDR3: CASSRAALFYNEQFF

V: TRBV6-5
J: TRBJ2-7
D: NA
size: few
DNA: TGTGCCAGCAGTCCACCTCAGGGACGCGAGCAGTACTTC
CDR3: CASSPPQGREQYF

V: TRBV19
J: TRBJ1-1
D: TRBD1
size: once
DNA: TGTGCCAGTAGTTCACAGGGGAGGACTGAAGCTTTCTTT
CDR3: CASSSQGRTEAFF

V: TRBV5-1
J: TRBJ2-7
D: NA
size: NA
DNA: TGCGCCAGCAGCTTTCCCCAGGGTATCTCCGAGCAGTACTTC
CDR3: CASSFPQGISEQYF

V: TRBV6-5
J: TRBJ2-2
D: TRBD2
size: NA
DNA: TGTGCCAGCAGTCCCCGGGGGGTTATAACCGGGGAGCTGTTTTTT
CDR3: CASSPRGVITGELFF

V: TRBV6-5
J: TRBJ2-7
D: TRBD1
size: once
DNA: TGTGCCAGCAGTTCCCCGACAGGGAACCCCATCTTC
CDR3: CASSSPTGNPIF

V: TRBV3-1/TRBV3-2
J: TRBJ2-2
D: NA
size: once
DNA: TGTGCCAGCAGCCAAGGATGGGGGAACACCGGGGAGCTGTTTTTT
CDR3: CASSQGWGNTGELFF

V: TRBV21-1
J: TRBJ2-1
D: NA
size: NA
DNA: TGTGCCAGCAGCAAGCCACTAGCGGGGCACAATGAGCAGTTCTTC
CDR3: CASSKPLAGHNEQFF

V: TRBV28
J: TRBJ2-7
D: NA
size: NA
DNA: TGTGCCAGCAGTTCCCCTCGGGAGCAGTACTTC
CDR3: CASSSPREQYF

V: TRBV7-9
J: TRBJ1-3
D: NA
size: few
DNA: TGTGCCAGCAGCCTACGACAGATCTCTGGAAACACCATATATTTT
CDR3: CASSLRQISGNTIYF

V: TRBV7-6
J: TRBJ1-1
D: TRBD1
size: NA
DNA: TGTGCCAGCAGCTTAGAGGGGGCCCTAAACACTGAAGCTTTCTTT
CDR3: CASSLEGALNTEAFF

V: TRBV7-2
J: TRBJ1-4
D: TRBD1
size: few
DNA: TGTGCCAGCAGCTTAGCCGGGACAGGGGAGGAAAAACTGTTTTTT
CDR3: CASSLAGTGEEKLFF

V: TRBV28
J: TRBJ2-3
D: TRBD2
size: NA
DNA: TGTGCCAGCAGTGCGAGCGGGATTACCCCAGATACGCAGTATTTT
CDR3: CASSASGITPDTQYF

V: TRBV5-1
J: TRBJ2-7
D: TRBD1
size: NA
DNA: TGCGCCAGCAGCTTCGGGACAGAGAAATTCTACGAGCAGTACTTC
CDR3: CASSFGTEKFYEQYF

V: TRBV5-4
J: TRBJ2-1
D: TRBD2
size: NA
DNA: TGTGCCAGCAGCCCGGGGGGGTCTAGCGGCAATGAGCAGTTCTTC
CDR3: CASSPGGSSGNEQFF

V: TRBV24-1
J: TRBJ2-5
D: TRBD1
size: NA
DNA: TGTGCCACCAGTGACCCAGGACAGGGTATAGAGACCCAGTACTTC
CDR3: CATSDPGQGIETQYF

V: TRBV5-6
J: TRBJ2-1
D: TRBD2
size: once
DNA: TGTGCCAGCAGCTTTTGGGGGGGTTCCTACAATGAGCAGTTCTTC
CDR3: CASSFWGGSYNEQFF

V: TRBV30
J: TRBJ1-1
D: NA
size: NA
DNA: TGTGCCTGGAGCCCTACCGTGGGCGGCACTGAAGCTTTCTTT
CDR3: CAWSPTVGGTEAFF

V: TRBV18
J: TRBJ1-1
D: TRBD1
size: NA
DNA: TGTGCCAGCTCACCGCAGACAGGGGACAACACTGAAGCTTTCTTT
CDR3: CASSPQTGDNTEAFF

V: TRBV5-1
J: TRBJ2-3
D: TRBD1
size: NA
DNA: TGCGCCAGCAGCCCCCGGACAGGAAGCACAGATACGCAGTATTTT
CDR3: CASSPRTGSTDTQYF

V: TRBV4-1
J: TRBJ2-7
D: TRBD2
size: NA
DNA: TGCGCCAGCAGCCAGGGGACTAGCGGGAGATTTGCCTACGAGCAGTACTTC
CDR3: CASSQGTSGRFAYEQYF

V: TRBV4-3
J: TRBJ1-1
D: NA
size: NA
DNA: TGCGCCAGCAGCCTTTCAGGGCAGTGGACTGAAGCTTTCTTT
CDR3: CASSLSGQWTEAFF

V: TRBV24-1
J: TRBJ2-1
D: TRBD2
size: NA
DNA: TGTGCCACCAGTACCGGGGACTCCAGCGGGAGAGGTAATGAGCAGTTCTTC
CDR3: CATSTGDSSGRGNEQFF

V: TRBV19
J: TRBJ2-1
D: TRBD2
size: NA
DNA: TGTGCCAGTACCATGGCGGGAGAAACAATGAGGCAGTTCTTC
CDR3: CASTMAGETMRQFF

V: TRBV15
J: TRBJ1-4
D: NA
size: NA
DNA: TGTGCCACCAGCCCTAAGGTGGAAAAACTGTTTTTT
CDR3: CATSPKVEKLFF

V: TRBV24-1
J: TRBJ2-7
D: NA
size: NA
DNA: TGTGCCACCAGTGATTCCTGGAACTTC
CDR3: CATSDSWNF